The 17 T cell receptor beta chains in this list originate from one sample, sequenced in a study of monozygotic twins with inflammatory bowel disease. Each CDR3 protein gets one entry in TCRdb, which reprocessed the 5' RACE reads and gives no DNA. In all, the sample yields about 300,000 distinct CDR3 sequences. The material sequenced was blood. These TCRs come from a human donor with ulcerative colitis or Crohn's disease, or a healthy co-twin of an affected twin (not recorded which).

V usage is TRBV12-3 or TRBV12-4 and J usage is TRBJ2-1; TCRdb lists TRBD1, though no DNA is available to test this call. The CDR3 runs to 11 residues. CDR3 sequence: CASSLGTGQFF.

The CDR3 here is CASSLVGNSNQPQHF. V and J are TRBV7-2 and TRBJ1-5. The CDR3 length is 15 residues. Germline V lookup: CDR1 SGHTA, CDR2 FQGNSA.

The chain has TRBV4-3 and TRBJ2-3; the TRBD2 assignment by TCRdb is unverifiable without DNA. There are 16 residues in the CDR3. Per the germline V gene, CDR1 is LGHNA and CDR2 is YSLEER. CDR3: CASSRLAGGPTDTQYF.

V is TRBV4-3 and J is TRBJ2-3; TCRdb selects TRBD1, and the lack of DNA leaves this call unchecked. CDR3 length equals 15 residues. The germline V gene has CDR1 LGHNA and CDR2 YSLEER. The CDR3 loop is CASSQSPTSTDTQYF.

The chain joins TRBV24-1 to TRBJ1-5; absent DNA, TCRdb's TRBD1 call cannot be checked. CDR1 is KGHDR and CDR2 is SFDVKD in the germline V gene. CDR3 length: 13 residues. The CDR3: CATSRQGYQPQHF.

The chain has TRBV4-2 and TRBJ1-6; the TCRdb call, TRBD1, lacks DNA for checking. Germline assignment: CDR1 LGHNA and CDR2 YNFKEQ. This CDR3 contains 20 residues. This CDR3 is CASSQLGQPTASSYNSPLHF.

The CDR3 is CASTFIGVGYEQYF. The rearrangement links TRBV7-2 to TRBJ2-7. From germline, CDR1 is SGHTA and CDR2 FQGNSA. CDR3 size: 14 residues. Variable domain in full (rest from reference TRBV7-2 and TRBJ2-7): GAGVSQSPSNKVTEKGKDVELRCDPISGHTALYWYRQSLGQGLEFLIYFQGNSAPDKSGLPSDRFSAERTGGSVSTLTIQRTQQEDSAVYLCASTFIGVGYEQYFGPGTRLTVT.

The rearrangement uses TRBV7-6 and TRBJ2-2. The V gene's germline CDR1 is SGHVS and CDR2 FNYEAQ. The CDR3 runs 14 residues. The CDR3 here is CASSLAETTGELFF. Combining the CDR3 with reference TRBV7-6 and TRBJ2-2 gives the whole variable domain GAGVSQSPRYKVTKRGQDVALRCDPISGHVSLYWYRQALGQGPEFLTYFNYEAQQDKSGLPNDRFSAERPEGSISTLTIQRTEQRDSAMYRCASSLAETTGELFFGEGSRLTVL.

The chain has TRBV5-1 and TRBJ1-2; without DNA, the TCRdb call of TRBD1 cannot be checked. The germline V gene encodes CDR1 SGHRS and CDR2 YFSETQ. CDR3 size: 14 residues. CDR3: CASSVLGDSVGYTF.

The J gene is TRBJ2-1, the V gene TRBV11-3; TCRdb's D call, TRBD2, is unchecked because there is no DNA. The CDR3 consists of 17 residues. Per the germline V gene, CDR1 is SGHNT and CDR2 is YENEEA. Here the CDR3 reads CASSSSVGTSGNNEQFF.

This rearrangement joins TRBV7-3 to TRBJ2-7; the TCRdb D gene call, TRBD1, has no DNA to confirm it. CDR1 SGHTA and CDR2 FQGTGA come from the germline V gene. The CDR3 runs to 14 residues. The CDR3: CASSLGGVPYEQYF.

This chain uses TRBV7-2 with TRBJ2-3; without DNA, the TCRdb call of TRBD2 cannot be checked. Germline V gene lookup returns CDR1 SGHTA and CDR2 FQGNSA. The CDR3 spans 16 residues. The CDR3 spells CASKNTGTLRTDTQYF.

The chain has TRBV7-8 and TRBJ2-1; the D call of TRBD2 rests on TCRdb alone, since no DNA is present to check it. CDR1 and CDR2 (germline): SGHVS, FQNEAQ. The length of the CDR3 is 13 residues. The CDR3 protein is CASSLSRKGEAFF.

The chain is built from TRBV20-1 and TRBJ1-1; without DNA, the TCRdb call of TRBD1 cannot be checked. This CDR3 is 13 amino acids long. In germline, CDR1 is DFQATT, CDR2 SNEGSKA (reference sequence). This CDR3 is CSASKGDRREAFF.

The chain links TRBV20-1 to TRBJ2-2. This CDR3 has 11 residues. The V gene's germline CDR1 is DFQATT and CDR2 SNEGSKA (reference sequence). The CDR3 here is CSGPLNGELFF.

The chain joins TRBV7-2 to TRBJ2-7. This CDR3 comprises 15 residues. Germline-derived CDR1 and CDR2 are SGHTA and FQGNSA. The CDR3 sequence is CASSLTYDSSYEQYF.

V is TRBV12-3 or TRBV12-4 and J is TRBJ2-1; absent DNA, TCRdb's TRBD2 call cannot be checked. The CDR3 contains 18 residues. CDR3 loop: CASSLSVLASGWRNEQFF.